The sample holds a few counts of the clone carrying this T cell receptor beta chain. The antigen remains undetermined. Profiling relied on immunoSEQ multiplex PCR, and the TCRdb table lists in-frame clones only, not all of them. The sample has fewer than 650,000 clones, 76% seen once. This sample is part of a study of shared clonotypes between healthy human individuals. Study-wide findings and caveats: A limitation of the genetic and exposure-history diversity represented arose from few donors.

The length of the CDR3 is 14 residues. Germline-derived CDR1 and CDR2 are SGHRS and YFSETQ. The V and J ends lost 3 bases and 3 bases, in that order; junction bases with no gene match: 6. The chain carries TRBV5-1 and TRBJ2-7, with 7 bases matching TRBD1. The sequenced sample consisted of PBMCs. The source of this sequence is a middle-aged woman in good health. Some clones in this sample may be carry-over from other donors' samples. The DNA of the CDR3 is TGCGCCAGCAGCTCCATACAGGGGTTCTACGAGCAGTACTTC. Its translation is CASSSIQGFYEQYF. Complete variable domain (other parts from reference TRBV5-1 and TRBJ2-7): KAGVTQTPRYLIKTRGQQVTLSCSPISGHRSVSWYQQTPGQGLQFLFEYFSETQRNKGNFPGRFSGRQFSNSRSEMNVSTLELGDSALYLCASSSIQGFYEQYFGPGTRLTVT.